This TCR beta chain was captured in a study of OX40 agonist ivuxolimab in advanced cancers. Turning to the study itself: Patients were infused with ivuxolimab every 2 weeks at 0.01 to 10 mg/kg.

Trimming took off 7 bases at V and 11 bases at J, with 17 bases between the two ends. Germline V lookup: CDR1 SNHLY, CDR2 FYNNEI. This CDR3 has 12 amino acids. In its sample, this clone was seen a few times. Sampling of blood occurred at baseline, cycle 4 day 1, and cycle 7 day 1. Generated by immunoSEQ multiplex PCR, the TCRdb table keeps only in-frame clones and is missing some. The sample lists tens of thousands of clones, roughly nine tenths seen once, with 0.33% in the top ten. This rearrangement joins TRBV2 to TRBJ1-2; possible D gene TRBD1, 5 bases. The receptor comes from an adult with an advanced solid tumor such as melanoma, head and neck, liver or kidney cancer. Sequenced here: CD4+ or CD8+ T cells sorted from blood, sampled in a trial of the OX40 agonist ivuxolimab. DNA for the CDR3: TGTGCCAGCAATAGACCCGCAAGGGGATACACCTTC. Protein sequence: CASNRPARGYTF.